Below are 27 T cell receptor beta chains sequenced from a single sample in a study of T cell repertoires in cytomegalovirus infection. A single record per CDR3 protein comes from TCRdb applying MiXCR to the reads. The sample lists about 680,000 distinct CDR3 sequences, less than 25% occurring once. The sequencing input was CD8+ T cells from PBMCs. These receptors originate from a human donor in good health (CMV status not recorded). Some clones in this sample may be carry-over from other donors' samples.

In its sample, this clonotype was seen a few times. The chain combines TRBV28 with TRBJ1-1, with D possibly TRBD1 on 5 matching bases. Looked up from germline, CDR1 is MDHEN and CDR2 is SYDVKM. Trimming cost V 6 bases and J 4 bases, with 12 bases left between them. The CDR3 is 13 amino acids. The CDR3 region has the DNA TGTGCCAGCAGGCCTGACAGATCCACTGAAGCTTTCTTT. Its translation is CASRPDRSTEAFF.

The chain employs TRBV5-8 and TRBJ2-7; maybe TRBD1 (6 bases). Trimming shortened V by 7 bases and J by 6 bases, and 20 bases separated the two germline ends. The germline V gene has CDR1 SGHTS and CDR2 YDEGEE. The CDR3 covers 14 residues. As DNA, the CDR3 is TGTGCCAGCGGTCAGGGGCCGTCTGGAGTCGAGCAGTACTTC. It codes for CASGQGPSGVEQYF.

This chain links TRBV25-1 with TRBJ1-2; the match to TRBD1 covers 9 bases. Germline CDR1 is MGHDK and CDR2 is SYGVNS. V shed 6 bases, J shed 5 bases, and the junction held 7 bases outside the gene matches. The CDR3 runs 14 residues. CDR3 nucleotides: TGTGCCAGCAGGCCTCGCGGGACAGGGTATGGCTACACCTTC. It is translated as CASRPRGTGYGYTF.

There are many counts of this clonotype. This chain connects TRBV7-6 to TRBJ1-6; a weak D match, TRBD1 (5 bases). Trimming took off 2 bases at V and 10 bases at J, with 12 bases between the two ends. This CDR3 is built from 14 residues. Germline V gives CDR1 SGHVS, CDR2 FNYEAQ. The CDR3 region is CASSLYDRDSPLHF. DNA for the CDR3: TGTGCCAGCAGCTTATACGATCGGGACTCACCCCTCCACTTT.

This clonotype appeared many times. The chain is built from TRBV6-5 and TRBJ1-1, with TRBD1 as a possible D gene (5 bases). V lost 2 bases to trimming and J lost 3 bases, with 13 bases between them. This CDR3 comprises 15 residues. Germline lookup yields CDR1 MNHEY and CDR2 SVGAGI. CDR3 nucleotide sequence: TGTGCCAGCAGTTACCGGGGACGTGTGGACACTGAAGCTTTCTTT. Protein product: CASSYRGRVDTEAFF.

CDR3 sequence reads: CATYPRDGNTGELFF. CDR3 sequence (DNA): TGTGCCACCTACCCCCGGGACGGGAACACCGGGGAGCTGTTTTTT. The genes are TRBV2 and TRBJ2-2; tentatively, D is TRBD1 or TRBD2 (5 bases each). The CDR3 has 15 residues. Trimming left V 10 bases short and J 1 base short, with 16 bases between. Germline CDR1 SNHLY, CDR2 FYNNEI.

This rearrangement joins TRBV7-2 to TRBJ1-2, with D uncertain. Trimming pared 5 bases from V and 8 bases from J, leaving 15 bases between. CDR3 size: 13 residues. CDR1 is SGHTA and CDR2 is FQGNSA in the germline V gene. The CDR3 DNA sequence: TGTGCCAGCAGCCTGCCCAGCCCCCAAGGCTACACCTTC. It yields the protein CASSLPSPQGYTF.

CDR3 sequence reads: CSVQTSGGPTYEQYF. The CDR3 nucleotides read TGCAGCGTCCAGACTAGCGGGGGGCCTACCTACGAGCAGTACTTC. The genes are TRBV29-1 and TRBJ2-7; 13 positions agree with TRBD2. Germline CDR1 is SQVTM and CDR2 is ANQGSEA. The CDR3 runs to 15 residues. J was trimmed by 2 bases and V by 6 bases; bases with no gene match: 7.

The chain recombines TRBV10-2 with TRBJ1-5, with D perhaps TRBD1 (6 bases). The CDR3 length is 17 residues. V was cut by 4 bases and J by 6 bases, with 22 bases left in between. Germline V gives CDR1 WSHSY, CDR2 SAAADI. The CDR3 reads CASSGPPHGQFGQPQHF. Here the CDR3 DNA reads TGCGCCAGCAGTGGTCCACCCCACGGACAGTTTGGTCAGCCCCAGCATTTT.

V gene TRBV20-1 combines with J gene TRBJ2-7; the D gene could be TRBD1 or TRBD2 (5 bases each). The germline V gene has CDR1 DFQATT and CDR2 SNEGSKA (reference sequence). Trimming stripped 3 bases from V and 0 bases from J, with 9 bases between. This CDR3 is built from 13 residues. The CDR3 nucleotides read TGCAGTGCTAGCGGGGCGAACTCCTACGAGCAGTACTTC. It translates to CSASGANSYEQYF.

Comment on this clonotype: A much larger clone differs from this one at a single base, so this may be a read error. This sequence joins TRBV6-8 and TRBJ1-2; TRBD1 might be the D (5 bases). Germline V gene sequence: CDR1 MNHGY, CDR2 SAAAGT. The CDR3 sequence is 16 residues long. The CDR3 sequence: CASSLTGRTPNYDYTF. Here the CDR3 DNA reads TGTGCCAGCAGTTTAACTGGCAGGACACCTAACTATGACTACACCTTC.

In its sample, this clonotype was seen many times. The chain uses TRBV6-2 or TRBV6-3 and TRBJ2-1; D is perhaps TRBD2 (6 bases). The CDR3 has 11 residues. The V gene's germline CDR1 is MNHEY and CDR2 SVGEGT. Trimming removed 8 bases from V and 7 bases from J, with 9 bases in between. The CDR3 DNA is TGTGCCAGCTTGGGGGGTAATGAGCAGTTCTTC. Encoded protein: CASLGGNEQFF.

The J gene is TRBJ2-7, the V gene TRBV10-3; D gene unclear. The CDR3 contains 14 residues. V dropped 0 bases and J dropped 4 bases, with 10 bases sitting between them. Germline-derived CDR1 and CDR2 are ENHRY and SYGVKD. CDR3 residues: CAISESNTPYEQYV. The CDR3 bases are TGTGCCATCAGTGAGTCCAACACACCGTACGAGCAGTACGTC.

The CDR3 reads CASSPPLSDTSGNTIYF. The CDR3 nucleotides read TGTGCCAGCAGCCCCCCCCTCTCAGATACCTCTGGAAACACCATATATTTT. This chain connects TRBV28 to TRBJ1-3; D is undetermined. Germline CDR1 MDHEN, CDR2 SYDVKM. This CDR3 has 17 residues. Trimming cost V 6 bases and J 0 bases, with 18 bases left between them. Looking up the rest from reference TRBV28 and TRBJ1-3 gives the full variable domain: DVKVTQSSRYLVKRTGEKVFLECVQDMDHENMFWYRQDPGLGLRLIYFSYDVKMKEKGDIPEGYSVSREKKERFSLILESASTNQTSMYLCASSPPLSDTSGNTIYFGEGSWLTVV.

This clonotype was observed a handful of times. This chain links TRBV7-9 with TRBJ2-1; weak D call: TRBD2 (5 bases). CDR3 size: 15 residues. V dropped 3 bases and J dropped 4 bases, with 13 bases sitting between them. Germline CDR1 SEHNR, CDR2 FQNEAQ (reference sequence). CDR3 nucleotide sequence: TGTGCCAGCAGCTTCGGGCGGGCACCTTACAATGAGCAGTTCTTC. Protein: CASSFGRAPYNEQFF.

The chain combines TRBV25-1 with TRBJ1-2, with unresolved D. This CDR3 has 14 amino acids. Germline V CDR1 and CDR2: MGHDK, SYGVNS. The V end was cut by 2 bases, the J end by 0 bases, with 7 bases between. The CDR3 loop is CASSENPANYGYTF. In DNA form, the CDR3 reads TGTGCCAGCAGTGAAAACCCTGCTAACTATGGCTACACCTTC.

This clonotype showed up just a few times. The J gene is TRBJ2-6, the V gene TRBV29-1, with TRBD1 matching over 8 bases. Losses at the gene ends were 5 bases for V and 2 bases for J; bases not matched to a gene: 2. CDR1 is SQVTM and CDR2 is ANQGSEA in the germline V gene. This CDR3 region has 14 residues. The CDR3 nucleotides read TGCAGCGTTCAACAGGGGGCTGGGGCCAACGTCCTGACTTTC. Translating gives CSVQQGAGANVLTF.

There are many counts of this clonotype. V gene TRBV7-2 combines with J gene TRBJ2-7; D may be TRBD1 or TRBD2 (7 bases each). Germline V gene lookup returns CDR1 SGHTA and CDR2 FQGNSA. V lost 4 bases and J 3 bases, leaving 16 bases between the germline ends. The CDR3 totals 15 residues. CDR3 nucleotide sequence: TGTGCCAGCAGCTCGTTAGCAGGGGGGGGCTACGAGCAGTACTTC. As protein: CASSSLAGGGYEQYF.

This clonotype was counted once. The chain joins TRBV7-2 to TRBJ1-5; D is unresolved. The CDR3 spans 13 residues. V dropped 6 bases and J dropped 3 bases, with 9 bases sitting between them. Germline loops: CDR1 SGHTA, CDR2 FQGNSA. The CDR3 region is CASSNDVNQPQHF. The DNA for the CDR3 is TGTGCCAGCAGTAACGACGTCAATCAGCCCCAGCATTTT.

This clonotype was counted a few times. V and J are TRBV7-9 and TRBJ1-4; no reliable D call. The CDR3 runs 15 residues. V lost 2 bases to trimming and J lost 8 bases, with 15 bases between them. The V gene's germline CDR1 is SEHNR and CDR2 FQNEAQ (reference sequence). The DNA for the CDR3 is TGTGCCAGCAGCTTAAGCGTTGGCAGCGGAGAAAAACTGTTTTTT. This translates into CASSLSVGSGEKLFF. Supplemented by reference TRBV7-9 and TRBJ1-4, the full variable domain reads DTGVSQNPRHKITKRGQNVTFRCDPISEHNRLYWYRQTLGQGPEFLTYFQNEAQLEKSRLLSDRFSAERPKGSFSTLEIQRTEQGDSAMYLCASSLSVGSGEKLFFGSGTQLSVL.

This clonotype was observed a few times. The chain has TRBV27 and TRBJ1-1; no definite D call. CDR1 is MNHEY, CDR2 SMNVEV, per germline (reference sequence). This CDR3 has 12 amino acids. Trimming took 6 bases from V and 7 from J, leaving 12 bases between them. In nucleotides, the CDR3 is TGTGCCAGCAGCACGAGCGCGGGTGAAGCTTTCTTT. Translation: CASSTSAGEAFF.

The V call is TRBV27, the J call TRBJ1-1; D perhaps matches TRBD1 (5 bases). The CDR3 extends over 15 amino acids. Trimming cost V 3 bases and J 0 bases, with 11 bases left between them. Per germline, CDR1 MNHEY and CDR2 SMNVEV (reference sequence). The DNA of the CDR3 is TGTGCCAGCAGTTTGTATGGGGGGATGAACACTGAAGCTTTCTTT. Its protein product is CASSLYGGMNTEAFF.

There are a few counts of this clonotype. V usage is TRBV6-1 and J usage is TRBJ1-1, with D hard to call. V was shortened by 4 bases and J by 3 bases, with 18 bases between the two germline ends. CDR1 and CDR2 from the germline V gene are MNHNS and SASEGT. The CDR3 is 16 amino acids. CDR3 loop: CASSAEERAWDTEAFF. The CDR3 coding sequence is TGTGCCAGCAGTGCAGAAGAGAGGGCCTGGGACACTGAAGCTTTCTTT.

This clonotype was seen a handful of times. The gene calls are TRBV28 and TRBJ2-3, with TRBD2 identical over 10 bases. The germline V gene has CDR1 MDHEN and CDR2 SYDVKM. V was clipped by 6 bases and J by 1 base; unmatched bases: 7. The CDR3 is 16 amino acids. DNA of the CDR3: TGTGCCAGCAGCCCCTCTAGCGGGGGTGGCACAGATACGCAGTATTTT. This sequence encodes CASSPSSGGGTDTQYF.

In the case of this clonotype: One end of the junction varies from germline; a read error may be responsible. The chain links TRBV14 to TRBJ2-1; D unresolved. CDR1 and CDR2 from the germline V gene are SGHDN and FVKESK. CDR3 length: 15 residues. The CDR3 here is CANSQNIAAWNEQFF. CDR3 nucleotide sequence: TGTGCCAACAGCCAAAATATCGCAGCTTGGAATGAGCAGTTCTTC.

This clonotype showed up just a few times. CDR3 in amino acids: CASSLVGQGVSPLHF. DNA of the CDR3: TGTGCCAGCAGCTTAGTGGGACAGGGTGTTTCACCCCTCCACTTT. The chain uses TRBV7-6 and TRBJ1-6; 9 bases map to TRBD1. Germline V gene lookup returns CDR1 SGHVS and CDR2 FNYEAQ. This CDR3 is built from 15 residues. V gave up 1 base and J gave up 9 bases; unmatched junction bases: 4.

This clonotype has just a few counts. The chain employs TRBV27 and TRBJ1-1; 7 bases line up with TRBD1. The CDR3 consists of 13 residues. V lost 5 bases to trimming and J lost 8 bases; unmatched junction nucleotides: 8. Looked up from germline, CDR1 is MNHEY and CDR2 is SMNVEV (reference sequence). In DNA, the CDR3 is TGTGCCAGCAGTCCCACAGGGGCTAGGGAAGCTTTCTTT. Translation gives CASSPTGAREAFF.